The clone carrying this T cell receptor beta chain was detected once. No antigen is known for it. The sample originates from a study of tissue T cells after allogeneic stem cell transplantation. Study-wide results and limits: Few T cell clones were shared across patients, but motif clusters showed tissue-specific shared signatures. Some tissue clones might be persisting host cells; their alloreactivity or antigen specificity was not determined. In patients and mice, blood and spleen missed much of tissue repertoire.

Trimming at V came to 3 bases and at J to 5 bases, leaving 6 bases not matched to a gene. This CDR3 is built from 17 residues. Germline CDR1 and CDR2: SGDLS and YYNGEE. Repertoires were generated with immunoSEQ multiplex PCR, while TCRdb's copy carries only in-frame clones and drops some. The sample consists of about 42,000 clones, around 90% of them appearing once. This sequence joins TRBV9 and TRBJ2-3; 16 bases are shared with TRBD2. The sample was blood, taken before transplantation. The TCR comes from a woman aged 40-70 years who later had graft-versus-host disease after an allogeneic stem cell transplant. CDR3 in amino acids: CASSAGTSGRAEDTQYF. Here the CDR3 DNA reads TGTGCCAGCAGCGCAGGGACTAGCGGGAGGGCCGAAGATACGCAGTATTTT.